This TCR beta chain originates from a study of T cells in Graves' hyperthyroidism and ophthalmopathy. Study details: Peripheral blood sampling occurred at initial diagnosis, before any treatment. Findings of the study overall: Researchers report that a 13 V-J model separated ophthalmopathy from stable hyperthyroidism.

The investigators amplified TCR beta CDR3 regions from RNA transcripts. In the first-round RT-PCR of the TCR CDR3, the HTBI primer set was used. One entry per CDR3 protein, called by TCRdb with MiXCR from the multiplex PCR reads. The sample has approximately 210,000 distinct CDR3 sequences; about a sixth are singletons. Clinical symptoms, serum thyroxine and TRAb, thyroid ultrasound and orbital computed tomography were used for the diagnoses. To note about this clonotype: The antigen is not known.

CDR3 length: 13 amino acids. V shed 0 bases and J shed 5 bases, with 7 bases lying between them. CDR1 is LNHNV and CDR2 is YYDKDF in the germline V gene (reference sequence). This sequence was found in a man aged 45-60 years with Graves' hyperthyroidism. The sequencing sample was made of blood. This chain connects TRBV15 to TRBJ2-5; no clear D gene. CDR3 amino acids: CATSRDVGETQYF. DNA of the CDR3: TGTGCCACCAGCAGAGATGTAGGTGAGACCCAGTACTTC.